This T cell receptor beta chain was found in a study of PD-1 blockade in mismatch repair-deficient tumors. Across the whole study: Patients had fewer than 15 mismatch repair-deficient cancer types and were previously treated and progressing. Regarding the study as a whole: Tumor-resident clones, often undetectable pretreatment in blood, expanded then contracted after pembrolizumab.

As concerns this clone: The antigen is undetermined.

The V gene lost 8 bases and the J gene lost 1 base, with 17 bases spanning the gap. The CDR3 is made up of 15 amino acids. Germline CDR1 reads SNHLY; CDR2 reads FYNNEI. Produced via immunoSEQ multiplex PCR; TCRdb's table is partial and in-frame only. The sample includes tens of thousands of clones, 81% of them seen just once. Mismatch repair deficiency was confirmed in all patients, by PCR or immunohistochemistry. TCR sequencing covered a few patients who responded to pembrolizumab. This specimen consisted of peripheral blood, obtained 12 weeks after starting pembrolizumab. The chain is built from TRBV2 and TRBJ1-1, with D unresolved. The source is an adult with mismatch repair-deficient cancer. DNA of the CDR3: TGTGCCAGCGTCAAAGAGGGCGGAGCGAACACTGAAGCTTTCTTT. It yields the protein CASVKEGGANTEAFF. The full variable domain, in which reference TRBV2 and TRBJ1-1 provide the parts outside the CDR3, is EPEVTQTPSHQVTQMGQEVILRCVPISNHLYFYWYRQILGQKVEFLVSFYNNEISEKSEIFDDQFSVERPDGSNFTLKIRSTKLEDSAMYFCASVKEGGANTEAFFGQGTRLTVV.